The T cell receptor beta chain described here comes from a study of OX40 agonist ivuxolimab in advanced cancers. The wider study: Ivuxolimab, which patients received intravenously every 2 weeks, was dosed at 0.01 to 10 mg/kg. The study's findings and limits: Expanded clones were, on average, more numerous among CD8+ T cells than CD4+. Expanded peripheral T cell antigen specificity was not determined.

Trimming took 4 bases from V and 4 from J, leaving 6 bases between them. This CDR3 has 12 amino acids. CDR1 SGHRS and CDR2 YFSETQ come from the germline V gene. Clones were sequenced by immunoSEQ multiplex PCR, and TCRdb holds only the in-frame ones, with some missing. The sample has about 24,000 clones; 65% to 85% are singletons. Systemic immunosuppression or a history of autoimmune disease excluded patients. Turning to this clone: The target antigen is unknown.

The source is an adult with an advanced solid tumor such as melanoma, head and neck, liver or kidney cancer. V usage is TRBV5-1 and J usage is TRBJ1-3, with D unresolved. The material sequenced was CD4+ or CD8+ T cells sorted from blood, taken in a trial of the OX40 agonist ivuxolimab. CDR3 sequence: CASSPEGNTIYF. CDR3 DNA: TGCGCCAGCAGCCCTGAAGGAAACACCATATATTTT.